This entry lists 8 T cell receptor beta chains sequenced from one sample in a study of beta chain features in type 1 diabetes. What was sequenced were expressed TCRB transcripts, since all of the isolated RNA had been reverse transcribed. The table came from immunoSEQ multiplex PCR; TCRdb's copy has only in-frame clones and leaves some out. Among some 150,000 clones, 6.9% were seen once, and the ten largest hold 1.1% to 1.5%. The sample consisted of central memory CD4+ T cells from blood. The receptors were gathered from a woman younger than 45 in good health.

The rearrangement links TRBV19 to TRBJ2-7; D perhaps matches TRBD1 (5 bases). The V end lost 9 bases, the J end lost 5 bases, and 20 bases lay between the germline ends. CDR3 length: 14 residues. Germline assignment: CDR1 LNHDA and CDR2 SQIVND (reference sequence). The CDR3 loop reads CASRQGNRQHEQYF. In DNA form, the CDR3 reads TGTGCCAGCCGTCAGGGTAACCGACAGCACGAGCAGTACTTC.

This clone was seen only a few times. The DNA for the CDR3 is TGTGCCAGTAAGGCGGAACTGGACTCCTACGAGCAGTACTTC. This encodes CASKAELDSYEQYF. V gene TRBV19 combines with J gene TRBJ2-7; D unresolved. Germline values: CDR1 LNHDA, CDR2 SQIVND (reference sequence). V lost 7 bases and J 0 bases, leaving 13 bases between the germline ends. The length of the CDR3 is 14 residues.

This clone was counted a few times. The rearrangement joins TRBV7-6 to TRBJ2-3; TRBD1 aligns across 8 bases. V lost 5 bases to trimming and J lost 3 bases; unmatched junction nucleotides: 4. This CDR3 is 14 amino acids long. From germline, CDR1 is SGHVS and CDR2 FNYEAQ. For the CDR3, the DNA is TGTGCCAGCAGCCCCCGGACAGGGACAGATACGCAGTATTTT. It codes for CASSPRTGTDTQYF.

Many counts were recorded for this clone. The chain uses TRBV7-9 and TRBJ2-5; TRBD1 matches at 10 bases. The CDR3 is 16 residues long. From germline, CDR1 is SEHNR and CDR2 FQNEAQ (reference sequence). J gave up 5 bases and V 1 base, and 7 bases lay outside the gene matches. The DNA for the CDR3 is TGTGCCAGCAGCTTAGGCGACAGGGGGCTGAAGGAGACCCAGTACTTC. This encodes CASSLGDRGLKETQYF.

The chain has TRBV4-2 and TRBJ2-1, with 10 bases that match TRBD2. Germline loops: CDR1 LGHNA, CDR2 YNFKEQ. J gave up 8 bases and V 3 bases, and 4 bases lay outside the gene matches. The CDR3 runs 14 residues. The CDR3 spells CASSHPGTSDEQFF. Written as DNA, the CDR3 is TGTGCCAGCAGCCACCCCGGGACTAGCGATGAGCAGTTCTTC.

The chain carries TRBV18 and TRBJ2-3, with D hard to call. The ends were cut back, 3 bases at V and 2 bases at J, with 6 bases in the middle. The CDR3 contains 13 residues. Germline V gene sequence: CDR1 KGHSH, CDR2 LQKENI. CDR3 nucleotides: TGTGCCAGCTCACCTGTAGCCACAGATACGCAGTATTTT. The encoded protein is CASSPVATDTQYF.

There are a few counts of this clone. The chain uses TRBV29-1 and TRBJ1-1, with D perhaps matching TRBD1 (5 bases). Trimming left V 4 bases short and J 1 base short, with 7 bases between. CDR3 size: 12 residues. The V gene's germline CDR1 is SQVTM and CDR2 ANQGSEA. DNA for the CDR3: TGCAGCGTTGCGCAGGGGAACACTGAAGCTTTCTTT. This translates into CSVAQGNTEAFF.

The J gene is TRBJ2-1, the V gene TRBV9; 13 nucleotides agree with TRBD2. The germline V gene has CDR1 SGDLS and CDR2 YYNGEE. This CDR3 has 15 residues. V shed 2 bases and J 7 bases; nucleotides not matched to a gene: 3. The CDR3 spells CASSVTSGRANEQFF. The CDR3 DNA follows: TGTGCCAGCAGCGTTACTAGCGGGAGGGCTAATGAGCAGTTCTTC.